This TCR beta chain derives from a study of cytomegalovirus exposure and HLA in healthy donors. Between the trimmed V and J ends, which lost 0 bases and 5 bases, there was a span of 13 bases. The CDR3 is 16 residues long. CDR1 is MGHRA and CDR2 is YSYEKL in the germline V gene. Notes on this clone: Its antigen is not identified.

Notes on the study in general: As was reported, the HLA-A and HLA-B alleles of most subjects were accurately predicted from TCR beta sequences. TRBV6-2, TRBV6-3 and other indistinguishable V segments were excluded. A later analysis found TCR association rates differed by HLA locus, highest for DRB1 and lowest for HLA-C. TCR beta chain V- and J-gene trimming was linked, in a later analysis, to a missense variant in DCLRE1C.

The study ran its PCR with 60 Vbeta and 13 Jbeta primers. Some clones are missing from TCRdb's copy, which holds only in-frame ones; the method was immunoSEQ multiplex PCR. The table for this sample gives about 210,000 clones. Specimen: PBMCs. The V and J genes are TRBV4-1 and TRBJ2-2, with D perhaps TRBD2 (6 bases). This receptor was obtained from a woman aged 25 to 39 in good health and CMV-seropositive. As DNA, the CDR3 is TGCGCCAGCAGCCAAGATGCGCGGGAAGGGACCGGGGAGCTGTTTTTT. Protein: CASSQDAREGTGELFF.